This T cell receptor (beta chain) originates from a study of T cell responses to AZD1222 COVID-19 vaccine (dated by TCRdb to the early 2020s). Background on the whole study: AZD1222 recipients with second doses at about 4 weeks or about 12 weeks were pooled, because spike-specific TCR depth and breadth did not differ between schedules. Trial participants were enrolled into age subgroups of 18-55, 56-69 and 70-plus years, which contained around 150, 29 and 61 TCR-sequenced participants, respectively. TCR sequencing covered about 230 trial participants: about 210 given two doses of AZD1222 and approximately 26 given two doses of MenACWY control vaccine. Overall study outcomes, separate from this receptor: CD4 TCRs associated with the vaccine covered the entire spike protein, and the dominant responses were in regions 160-218 and 743-854. In the small 56-69-year group, the increase in depth fell short of significance, most likely because of low power. No day 14 peak-response samples were available, so repertoires were characterized only after the peak T cell response. Participants were mostly white British, with more females than males. The authors suggested clonal diversity may have been underestimated. Reportedly, close to half of the unique spike-specific TCRs recognized epitopes lying outside the regions that are mutated in the B.1.351 and B.1.1.7 variants. A significant rise in spike-specific TCR breadth and depth was observed after two AZD1222 doses relative to day 0 and relative to MenACWY recipients. Conclusions about previously exposed vaccinees are limited because only 5 or 6 AZD1222 recipients were SARS-CoV-2 seropositive at baseline.

This specimen's time point label, per the study, means: baseline before first vaccination. Vaccinee samples were obtained from the UK trials COV001 and COV002, which included a single-blind randomized controlled phase 2/3 trial of AZD1222 (ChAdOx1 nCoV-19) in healthy adults. For TCRbeta chain sequencing, PBMC samples from trial participants were taken at day 0 and at day 28 after the second dose. A remark on this clone: The clone's antigen remains unknown. The sample holds no much larger clone one base away, and base qualities are not on file.

The CDR3 regions of human TCRbeta chains were analyzed by immunosequencing. The study's processing was this. TCRs in the repertoires were matched against a reference library of SARS-CoV-2-specific TCRs that had been generated with the MIRA antigen-specificity platform. Breadth was defined as the fraction of unique TCRs that were SARS-CoV-2-associated, and depth was defined as the fraction of total T cells that were SARS-CoV-2-associated. Each spike-specific TCR was assigned to its reactive spike region and to a CD4 or CD8 class using the MIRA data. Log10-transformed breadth and depth values were compared by one-way ANOVA with Sidak's multiple comparisons tests. TCRdb took this table from immuneACCESS and kept in-frame rearrangements with V and J called. Such tables lack part of the clones; where checked against another copy, unresolved V genes explain under half of the gap, and the rest is unexplained. V, J and clone size are taken as reported in that table, and D and trimming were inferred from the DNA itself. This sample comprises 85,000 to 100,000 clones, 90% to 95% of them detected only once. The ten biggest clones cover approximately 11% of the sample.

Its CDR3 holds 13 amino acids, cysteine through phenylalanine. Of the read, only the CDR3 DNA is kept; its 39 bases are in frame from base 1. The CDR1 and CDR2 encoded by the germline V gene are MNHEY and SVGAGI. V loses 0 bases, J loses 4 bases, and the germline ends lie 3 bases apart. The sample here was peripheral blood, taken on day 0 of AZD1222 vaccination. Recombination linked TRBV6-5 to TRBJ2-2; there is no confident call for the D gene. The TCR comes from an adult in good health. The encoded CDR3 is CASSYSATGELFF. DNA sequence: TGTGCCAGCAGTTACTCGGCCACCGGGGAGCTGTTTTTT.